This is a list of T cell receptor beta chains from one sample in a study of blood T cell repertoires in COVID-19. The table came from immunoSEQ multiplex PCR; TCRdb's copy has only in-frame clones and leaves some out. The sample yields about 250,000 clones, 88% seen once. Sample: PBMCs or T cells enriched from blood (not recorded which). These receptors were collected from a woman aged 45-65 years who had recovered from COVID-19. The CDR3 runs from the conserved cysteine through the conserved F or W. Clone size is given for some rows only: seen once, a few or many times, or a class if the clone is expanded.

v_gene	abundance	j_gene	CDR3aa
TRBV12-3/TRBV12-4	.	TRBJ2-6	CASRRGANVLTF
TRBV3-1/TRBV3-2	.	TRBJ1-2	CASSQDFGYGYTF
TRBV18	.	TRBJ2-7	CASSPTGLFDEQYF
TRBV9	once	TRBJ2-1	CASSVGSWSGEQFF
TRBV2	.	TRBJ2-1	CASSGPSGVTYNEQFF
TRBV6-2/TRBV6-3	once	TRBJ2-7	CASSQTGLGLYEQYF
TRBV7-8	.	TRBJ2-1	CASSLGQGPYNEQFF
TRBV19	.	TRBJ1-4	CASSEGRTNEKLFF
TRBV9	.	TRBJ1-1	CASSFGDSTEAFF
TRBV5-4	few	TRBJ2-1	CASSTGLAGYNEQFF
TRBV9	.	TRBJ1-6	CASSVGLPGDNNSPLHF
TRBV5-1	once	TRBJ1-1	CASSPGLQMNTEAFF
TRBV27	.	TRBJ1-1	CASSSYTEAFF
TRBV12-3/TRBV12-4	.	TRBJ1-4	CASSLPGDEKLFF
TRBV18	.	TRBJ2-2	CASSPFLRGTSGTGELFF
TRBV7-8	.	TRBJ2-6	CASSLAVSGQISGANVLTF
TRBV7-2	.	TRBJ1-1	CASSFALLTGGAMNTEAFF
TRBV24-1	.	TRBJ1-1	CATSDLVDRGEDTEAFF
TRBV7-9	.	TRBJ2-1	CASTTAVSSSYNEQFF
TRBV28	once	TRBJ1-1	CASSPPGQGYTEAFF
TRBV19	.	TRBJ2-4	CASSLAAQNIQYF
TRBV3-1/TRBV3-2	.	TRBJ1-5	CASSQKPGQGAGQPQHF
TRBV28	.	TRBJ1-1	CASSLTGGAAPEAFF
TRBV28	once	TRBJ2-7	CASSYQQGGSPYEQYF
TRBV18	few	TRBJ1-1	CASSPGVGARAEAFF
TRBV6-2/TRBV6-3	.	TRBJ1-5	CASSYGRGNQPQHF
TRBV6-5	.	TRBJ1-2	CASMFTGTGGDGYTF
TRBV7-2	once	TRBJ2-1	CASSLGQGASNEQFF
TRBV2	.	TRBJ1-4	CASTNRGGTNEKLFF
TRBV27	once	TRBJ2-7	CASSWTPAYEQYF
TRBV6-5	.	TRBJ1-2	CASSSRSRDYGYTF
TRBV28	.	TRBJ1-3	CASSWQGSGNTIYF
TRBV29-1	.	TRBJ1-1	CSVEDLSPVGITEAFF
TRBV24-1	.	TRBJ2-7	CATSVRWDRALSYEQYF
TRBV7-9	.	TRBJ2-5	CASSLPHRVVRETQYF
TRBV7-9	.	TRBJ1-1	CASSLTGGRTEAFF
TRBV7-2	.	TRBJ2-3	CASSLAAGGTDTQYF
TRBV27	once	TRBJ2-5	CASSLTAVSGIETQYF
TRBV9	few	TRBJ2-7	CASSPLPSGAYEQYF
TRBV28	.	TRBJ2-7	CASSFSQRVNEQYF
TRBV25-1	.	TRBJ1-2	CASRPGGRGYTF
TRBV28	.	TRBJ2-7	CASSFQGYYEQYF
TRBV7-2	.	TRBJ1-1	CASSSRTGGTEAFF
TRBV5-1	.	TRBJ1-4	CASRTSGTSSEKLFF
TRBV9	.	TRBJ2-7	CASSAEGQGGPYEQYF
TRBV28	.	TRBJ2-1	CASRLTGGAYNEQFF
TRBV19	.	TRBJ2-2	CASSINRDTGELFF
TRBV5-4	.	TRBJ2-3	CASSLGQGARDTQYF
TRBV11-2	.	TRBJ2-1	CASSLDHTGGPYNEQFF
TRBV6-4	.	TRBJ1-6	CASREDRAGGSPLHF
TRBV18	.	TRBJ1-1	CASSPPGGFATEAFF
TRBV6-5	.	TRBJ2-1	CASSLYNEQFF
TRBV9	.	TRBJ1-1	CASSAGRGGLAEAFF
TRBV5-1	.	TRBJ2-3	CASRAGDTDTQYF
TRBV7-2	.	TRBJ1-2	CASSLRDRESGYTF
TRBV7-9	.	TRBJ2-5	CASSLGQVPQETQYF
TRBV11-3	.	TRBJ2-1	CASSFQRASYNEQFF
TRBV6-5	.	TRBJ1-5	CASSSREASRPQHF
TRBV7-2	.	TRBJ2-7	CASSPRTLYSEQYF